These T cell receptor beta chains were read from a single sample in a study of blood T cells in healthy people across ages. Using its own MiXCR run on the 5' RACE reads, TCRdb lists one record per CDR3 protein. The table records roughly 500,000 distinct CDR3 sequences, approximately 25% of them present only once. The sequencing sample was made of blood. The receptors were sampled from a woman between 65 and 79 years old in good health. Both conserved end residues are part of each CDR3. Fields, in order: CDR3 DNA, CDR3 protein, clone size, D gene, J gene, V gene. A D gene is named only where the DNA matches it firmly. Clone size is stated in some rows and not others, as once, few, many or a class when expanded.

TGTGCCAGCAGCTTTACGGACAGGGGAAACAATGAGCAGTTCTTC | CASSFTDRGNNEQFF | . | TRBD1 | TRBJ2-1 | TRBV5-6
TGTGCCAGCAGCCCCCTAACTAGCGACTCCTACAATGAGCAGTTCTTC | CASSPLTSDSYNEQFF | . | TRBD2 | TRBJ2-1 | TRBV7-6
TGTGCCAGCAGCCCGATTCCGGGCCGTGGCACAGATACGCAGTATTTT | CASSPIPGRGTDTQYF | . | . | TRBJ2-3 | TRBV7-3
TGTGCCAGCAGCTTAGATACCCGGGGGAGAGATACGCAGTATTTT | CASSLDTRGRDTQYF | . | . | TRBJ2-3 | TRBV11-2
TGTGCCAGCAGTTACGGAACCTTAGGACGGCCCCAGCATTTT | CASSYGTLGRPQHF | . | . | TRBJ1-5 | TRBV6-2/TRBV6-3
TGTGCCAGCAGTGCACTGATGACGGAAGGGAACACCGGGGAGCTGTTTTTT | CASSALMTEGNTGELFF | few | . | TRBJ2-2 | TRBV12-3/TRBV12-4
TGTGCCAGCTCACCCAACCAGGGCGAAAACTATGGCTACACCTTC | CASSPNQGENYGYTF | . | . | TRBJ1-2 | TRBV18
TGTGCCAGCAGCCCCCACGGACTCTACTACGAGCAGTACTTC | CASSPHGLYYEQYF | few | . | TRBJ2-7 | TRBV7-2
TGTGCCAGCAGCCGGCCCTGGAACACTGAAGCTTTCTTT | CASSRPWNTEAFF | . | . | TRBJ1-1 | TRBV7-2
TGCAGTGCTACGGACAGGGGGCAAGGCTACACCTTC | CSATDRGQGYTF | . | TRBD1 | TRBJ1-2 | TRBV20-1
TGTGCCAGCAGCCTCTTCCGGGACAGCTCCTACGAGCAGTACTTC | CASSLFRDSSYEQYF | . | TRBD1 | TRBJ2-7 | TRBV11-1
TGTGCCAGCAGCATTGAACAGTTTAATTCACCCCTCCACTTT | CASSIEQFNSPLHF | once | . | TRBJ1-6 | TRBV7-9
TGCAGTGCTAGGACTTGGACGGGGTCGCGGCAAGAGACCCAGTACTTC | CSARTWTGSRQETQYF | few | . | TRBJ2-5 | TRBV20-1
TGTGCCAGCAGTGGAATGGAGGGCTACACCTTC | CASSGMEGYTF | . | . | TRBJ1-2 | TRBV2
TGCAGTGCTAGAGTCGGGAGCGGGGGGCCTTCCTACGAGCAGTACTTC | CSARVGSGGPSYEQYF | few | TRBD2 | TRBJ2-7 | TRBV20-1
TGTGCCAGCAGCCTGGTCCTTAATGAGGGGGAAAAACTGTTTTTT | CASSLVLNEGEKLFF | . | . | TRBJ1-4 | TRBV3-1
TGTGCCAGCAGCTTAGGACAGGGGAATGAAAAACTGTTTTTT | CASSLGQGNEKLFF | many | TRBD1 | TRBJ1-4 | TRBV7-9
TGCGCCAGCAGCTCGAACAGGGCGATTCACTTTGAAAAACTGTTTTTT | CASSSNRAIHFEKLFF | few | . | TRBJ1-4 | TRBV5-1
TGTGCCAGCAGCCAAGACAGCGGGACCCAGTACTTC | CASSQDSGTQYF | . | . | TRBJ2-5 | TRBV14
TGTGCCAGCAGTCGCACCGGGACTAGCAGTCGTCCGGCCCCCACAGATACGCAGTATTTT | CASSRTGTSSRPAPTDTQYF | . | TRBD2 | TRBJ2-3 | TRBV6-1
TGTGCCAGCAGCTTAGTCGGAAACCAAGAGACCCAGTACTTC | CASSLVGNQETQYF | . | . | TRBJ2-5 | TRBV7-2
TGTGCCAGCACCCATAGCGGGGGGGCGGAGACCCAGTACTTC | CASTHSGGAETQYF | . | TRBD2 | TRBJ2-5 | TRBV6-2/TRBV6-3
TGTGCCAGCAGACCCGACAGGGGGAGGGGGGAGCTGTTTTTT | CASRPDRGRGELFF | . | TRBD1 | TRBJ2-2 | TRBV7-8
TGTGCCAGCAGTTTAACTAGGGACCACAAAGAGCAGTACTTC | CASSLTRDHKEQYF | . | . | TRBJ2-7 | TRBV12-3/TRBV12-4
TGTGCCAGCAGCCAAGAGGACAGGGGAGGCTACACCTTC | CASSQEDRGGYTF | . | TRBD1 | TRBJ1-2 | TRBV3-1
TGTGCCAGCAGTAGGAGCTCCTCTGGAAACACCATATATTTT | CASSRSSSGNTIYF | few | . | TRBJ1-3 | TRBV28
TGTGCCAGCAGCGGGGCGGCTGGGGGTCAAGAGACCCAGTACTTC | CASSGAAGGQETQYF | few | . | TRBJ2-5 | TRBV7-2
TGTGCCAGCAGCCCCTGGGACAGGGTCTACGAGCAGTACTTC | CASSPWDRVYEQYF | few | TRBD1 | TRBJ2-7 | TRBV3-1
TGTGCCAGCAGTTACCCAACTCCCGGGACAGGGCGTTACGAGCAGTACTTC | CASSYPTPGTGRYEQYF | . | TRBD1 | TRBJ2-7 | TRBV6-2/TRBV6-3
TGTGCCAGCAGTGTGGCTAGCGGGGGTTGGGAGACCCAGTACTTC | CASSVASGGWETQYF | few | TRBD2 | TRBJ2-5 | TRBV2
TGCAGCGGAGGGGGGAATGAGCAGTTCTTC | CSGGGNEQFF | few | . | TRBJ2-1 | TRBV29-1
TGTGCCAGCAGCCCCTCGGGGGACTATGGCTACACCTTC | CASSPSGDYGYTF | . | . | TRBJ1-2 | TRBV7-9
TGTGCCAGCAGTACCAGGGGGGGAAACAATGAGCAGTTCTTC | CASSTRGGNNEQFF | . | . | TRBJ2-1 | TRBV28
TGTGCCAGCAAACGGGACAGCTTTCCGGGGTCACCCCTCCACTTT | CASKRDSFPGSPLHF | few | TRBD1 | TRBJ1-6 | TRBV9
TGTGCCAGCGGCCTAATTCGACAGGGGCCGGCTGGGTCTGGCTACACCTTC | CASGLIRQGPAGSGYTF | few | TRBD1 | TRBJ1-2 | TRBV2
TGTGCCAGCAGCTTGGGAGGGTCTGGCTACACCTTC | CASSLGGSGYTF | few | . | TRBJ1-2 | TRBV5-5
TGTGCCAGCAGCGTCTCCGGGACATCTAATTCACCCCTCCACTTT | CASSVSGTSNSPLHF | . | . | TRBJ1-6 | TRBV7-2
TGTGCCAGCAGTCCCCACGGACTAAGCTCCTACGAGCAGTACTTC | CASSPHGLSSYEQYF | . | . | TRBJ2-7 | TRBV12-3/TRBV12-4
TGTGCCAGCACCCAGGGACGCGAAGAGACCCAGTACTTC | CASTQGREETQYF | . | . | TRBJ2-5 | TRBV6-6
TGTGCCAGCAGCCGTGAGCTAGCAGGAGCAAACGAGCAGTACTTC | CASSRELAGANEQYF | . | . | TRBJ2-7 | TRBV4-2
TGTGCCAGCAGTTACTCGCAACAGGCCACCTCTGGAAACACCATATATTTT | CASSYSQQATSGNTIYF | few | . | TRBJ1-3 | TRBV6-5
TGTGCCAGCAGGCCTACCAGGGGCTACACCTTC | CASRPTRGYTF | . | . | TRBJ1-2 | TRBV6-1
TGTGCCAGCAGCCCCTCAATAAATCGGGCCAACGTCCTGACTTTC | CASSPSINRANVLTF | few | . | TRBJ2-6 | TRBV5-5
TGCGCCATCAGCCCTCTAGCGGCGCAAGAGACCCAGTACTTC | CAISPLAAQETQYF | . | TRBD2 | TRBJ2-5 | TRBV4-3
TGTGCCAGCAGCCCACGGGAGGCTAGCGGGGGGGTGAGCACAGATACGCAGTATTTT | CASSPREASGGVSTDTQYF | . | TRBD2 | TRBJ2-3 | TRBV4-2
TGTGCCATCAGTTCTAGCGGGGGCACCTACGAGCAGTACTTC | CAISSSGGTYEQYF | . | TRBD2 | TRBJ2-7 | TRBV10-3
TGTGCCAGCAGTTCGCAGGGTAGCCTTAATGAAAAACTGTTTTTT | CASSSQGSLNEKLFF | . | . | TRBJ1-4 | TRBV12-3/TRBV12-4
TGTGCCAGCAGCAAAGGACTAGCGACTTACAATGAGCAGTTCTTC | CASSKGLATYNEQFF | few | TRBD2 | TRBJ2-1 | TRBV7-3
TGTGCCAGCAGTGTGGGCATGGGCACTGAAGCTTTCTTT | CASSVGMGTEAFF | few | . | TRBJ1-1 | TRBV2
TGTGCCTGGAATGGACTCTACAATGAGCAGTTCTTC | CAWNGLYNEQFF | few | . | TRBJ2-1 | TRBV30
TGTGCCAGCAGCCAACAGGACAGGGGGTTTACAGATACGCAGTATTTT | CASSQQDRGFTDTQYF | few | TRBD1 | TRBJ2-3 | TRBV3-1
TGTGCCAGCAGCTTAGAGGTCAGGGGTGAAGCTTTCTTT | CASSLEVRGEAFF | . | . | TRBJ1-1 | TRBV7-9
TGCGCCAGCAGCTTGGGGGTTCAGGGGGGTGGCACTGAAGCTTTCTTT | CASSLGVQGGGTEAFF | . | TRBD1 | TRBJ1-1 | TRBV5-1